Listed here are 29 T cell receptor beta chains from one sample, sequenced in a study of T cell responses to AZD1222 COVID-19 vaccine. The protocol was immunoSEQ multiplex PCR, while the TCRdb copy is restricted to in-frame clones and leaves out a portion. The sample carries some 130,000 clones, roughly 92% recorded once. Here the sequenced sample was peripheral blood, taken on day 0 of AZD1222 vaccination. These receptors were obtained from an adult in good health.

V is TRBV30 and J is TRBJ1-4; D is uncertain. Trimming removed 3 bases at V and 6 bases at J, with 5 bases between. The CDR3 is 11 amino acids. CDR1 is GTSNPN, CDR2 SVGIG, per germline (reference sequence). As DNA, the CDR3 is TGTGCCTGGAGATATGATGAAAAACTGTTTTTT. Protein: CAWRYDEKLFF.

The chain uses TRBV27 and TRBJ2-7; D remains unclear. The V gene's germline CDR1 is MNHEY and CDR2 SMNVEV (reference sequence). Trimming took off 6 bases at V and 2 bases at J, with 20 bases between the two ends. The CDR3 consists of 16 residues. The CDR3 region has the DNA TGTGCCAGCAGCCTCCTATCGATTAACCTTCCCTACGAGCAGTACTTC. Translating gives CASSLLSINLPYEQYF.

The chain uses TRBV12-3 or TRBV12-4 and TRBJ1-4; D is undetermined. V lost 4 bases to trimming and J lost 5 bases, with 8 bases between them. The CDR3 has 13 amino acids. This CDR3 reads CASSSTVNEKLFF. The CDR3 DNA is TGTGCCAGCAGTTCAACGGTGAATGAAAAACTGTTTTTT.

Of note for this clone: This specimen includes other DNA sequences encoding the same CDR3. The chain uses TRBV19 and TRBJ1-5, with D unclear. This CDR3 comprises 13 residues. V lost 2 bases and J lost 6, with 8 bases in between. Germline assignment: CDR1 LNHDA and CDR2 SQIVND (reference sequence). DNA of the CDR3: TGTGCCAGTAGTATATTTGCCGGTCAGCCCCAGCATTTT. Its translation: CASSIFAGQPQHF.

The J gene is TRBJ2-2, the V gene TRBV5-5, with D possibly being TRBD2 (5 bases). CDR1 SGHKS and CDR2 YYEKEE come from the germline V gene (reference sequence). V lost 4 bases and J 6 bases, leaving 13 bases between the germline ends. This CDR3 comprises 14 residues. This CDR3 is CASSPGLLSGELFF. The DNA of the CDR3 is TGTGCCAGCAGCCCCGGACTCCTGTCCGGGGAGCTGTTTTTT.

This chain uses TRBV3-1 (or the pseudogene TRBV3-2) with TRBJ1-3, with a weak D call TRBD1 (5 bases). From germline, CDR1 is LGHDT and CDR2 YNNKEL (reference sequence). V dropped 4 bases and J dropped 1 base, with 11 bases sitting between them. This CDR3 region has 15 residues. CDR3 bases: TGTGCCAGCAGCCGGAGATCAGGGTCTGGAAACACCATATATTTT. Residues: CASSRRSGSGNTIYF.

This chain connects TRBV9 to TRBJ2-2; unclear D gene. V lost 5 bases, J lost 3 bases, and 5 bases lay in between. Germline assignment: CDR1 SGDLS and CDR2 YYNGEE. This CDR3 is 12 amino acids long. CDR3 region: CASRDYTGELFF. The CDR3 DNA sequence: TGTGCCAGCAGAGACTACACCGGGGAGCTGTTTTTT.

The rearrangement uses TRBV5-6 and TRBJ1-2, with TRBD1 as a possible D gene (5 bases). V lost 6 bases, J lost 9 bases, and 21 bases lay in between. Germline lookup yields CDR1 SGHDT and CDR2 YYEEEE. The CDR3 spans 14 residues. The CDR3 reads CASTLTEGRSSYTF. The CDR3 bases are TGTGCCAGCACCCTAACGGAGGGGCGAAGTAGCTACACCTTC.

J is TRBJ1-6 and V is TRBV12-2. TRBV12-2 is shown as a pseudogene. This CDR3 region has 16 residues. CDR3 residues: CASRPSPGGGSSPLHF. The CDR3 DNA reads TGTGCAAGTCGCCCCTCCCCAGGAGGCGGTTCCTCACCCCTCCACTTT.

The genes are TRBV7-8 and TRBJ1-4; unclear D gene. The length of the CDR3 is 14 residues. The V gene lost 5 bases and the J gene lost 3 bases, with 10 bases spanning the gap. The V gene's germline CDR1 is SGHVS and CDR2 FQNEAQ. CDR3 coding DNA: TGTGCCAGCAGCCGAGGGCGGGCTAATGAAAAACTGTTTTTT. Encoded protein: CASSRGRANEKLFF.

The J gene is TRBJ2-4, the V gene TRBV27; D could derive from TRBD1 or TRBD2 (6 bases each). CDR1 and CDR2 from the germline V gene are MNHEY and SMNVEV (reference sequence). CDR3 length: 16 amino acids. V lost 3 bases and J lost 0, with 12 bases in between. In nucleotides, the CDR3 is TGTGCCAGCAGTTTGGGGGGCACCTTAGCCAAAAACATTCAGTACTTC. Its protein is CASSLGGTLAKNIQYF.

The CDR3 DNA reads as TGCGCCAGCAGCTTGGGGGACAGGGGGCCGAGCTATGGCTACACCTTC. Its protein is CASSLGDRGPSYGYTF. The chain recombines TRBV5-1 with TRBJ1-2, with 12 nucleotides matching TRBD1. The germline V gene has CDR1 SGHRS and CDR2 YFSETQ. V was pared by 0 bases and J by 4 bases, with 4 bases of the junction left unmatched. The CDR3 spans 16 residues. Supplemented by reference TRBV5-1 and TRBJ1-2, the full variable domain reads KAGVTQTPRYLIKTRGQQVTLSCSPISGHRSVSWYQQTPGQGLQFLFEYFSETQRNKGNFPGRFSGRQFSNSRSEMNVSTLELGDSALYLCASSLGDRGPSYGYTFGSGTRLTVV.

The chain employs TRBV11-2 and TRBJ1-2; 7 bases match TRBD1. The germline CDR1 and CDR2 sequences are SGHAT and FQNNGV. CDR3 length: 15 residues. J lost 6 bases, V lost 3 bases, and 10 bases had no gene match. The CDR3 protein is CASSFSGGSYDGYTF. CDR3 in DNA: TGTGCCAGCAGCTTCTCAGGGGGTTCCTATGATGGCTACACCTTC.

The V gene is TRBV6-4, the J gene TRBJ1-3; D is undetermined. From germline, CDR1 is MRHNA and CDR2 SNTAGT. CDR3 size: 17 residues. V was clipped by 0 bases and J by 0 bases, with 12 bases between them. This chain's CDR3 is CASSDSDPGPSGNTIYF. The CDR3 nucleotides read TGTGCCAGCAGTGACTCGGACCCAGGACCCTCTGGAAACACCATATATTTT.

Here the CDR3 DNA reads TGTGCCAGCAGCACGTTACTGATGGACACTGAAGCTTTCTTT. It specifies CASSTLLMDTEAFF. V and J are TRBV7-9 and TRBJ1-1; no reliable D call. CDR1 and CDR2 (germline): SEHNR, FQNEAQ (reference sequence). Trimming took 5 bases from V and 3 from J, leaving 13 bases between them. This CDR3 is built from 14 residues.

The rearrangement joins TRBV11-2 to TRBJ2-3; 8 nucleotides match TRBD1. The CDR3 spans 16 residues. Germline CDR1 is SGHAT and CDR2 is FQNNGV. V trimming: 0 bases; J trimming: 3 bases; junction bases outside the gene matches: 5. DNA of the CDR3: TGTGCCAGCAGCTTAGATCAGGGGGCGCAAACAGATACGCAGTATTTT. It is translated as CASSLDQGAQTDTQYF.

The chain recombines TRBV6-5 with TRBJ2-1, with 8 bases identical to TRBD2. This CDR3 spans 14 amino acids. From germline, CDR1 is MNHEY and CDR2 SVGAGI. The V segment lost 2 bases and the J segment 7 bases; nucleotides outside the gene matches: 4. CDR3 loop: CASSYIASGNEQFF. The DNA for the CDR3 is TGTGCCAGCAGTTACATCGCTAGCGGGAATGAGCAGTTCTTC.

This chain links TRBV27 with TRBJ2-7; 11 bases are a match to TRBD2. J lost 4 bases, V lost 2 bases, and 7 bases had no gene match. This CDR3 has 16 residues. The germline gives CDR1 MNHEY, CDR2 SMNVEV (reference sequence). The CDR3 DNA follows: TGTGCCAGCAGTTTAGCCTTCTCTAGCGGGAGGTACGAGCAGTACTTC. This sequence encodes CASSLAFSSGRYEQYF.

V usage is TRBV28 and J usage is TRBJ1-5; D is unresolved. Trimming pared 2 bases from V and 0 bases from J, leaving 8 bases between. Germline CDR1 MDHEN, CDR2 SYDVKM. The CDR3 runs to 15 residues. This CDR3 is CASSLPNYSNQPQHF. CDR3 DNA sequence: TGTGCCAGCAGTTTACCGAATTATAGCAATCAGCCCCAGCATTTT.

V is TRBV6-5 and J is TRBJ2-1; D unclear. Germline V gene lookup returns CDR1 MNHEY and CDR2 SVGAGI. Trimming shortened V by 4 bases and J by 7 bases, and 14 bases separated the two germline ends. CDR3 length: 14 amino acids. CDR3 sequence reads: CASSSPKGSNEQFF. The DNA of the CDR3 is TGTGCCAGCAGTTCCCCAAAAGGGTCGAATGAGCAGTTCTTC.

The CDR3, as DNA: TGTGCCAGCAGTTTAAGTACAGCCTACGAGCAGTACTTC. This sequence encodes CASSLSTAYEQYF. The chain couples TRBV27 to TRBJ2-7; D remains ambiguous. This CDR3 has 13 residues. Germline V CDR1 and CDR2: MNHEY, SMNVEV (reference sequence). The V end was cut by 2 bases, the J end by 2 bases, with 7 bases between.

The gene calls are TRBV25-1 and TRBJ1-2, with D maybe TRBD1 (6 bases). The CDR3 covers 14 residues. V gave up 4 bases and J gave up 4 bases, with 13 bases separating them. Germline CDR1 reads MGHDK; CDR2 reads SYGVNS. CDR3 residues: CASSGYQGPYGYTF. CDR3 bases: TGTGCCAGCAGTGGATATCAGGGGCCCTATGGCTACACCTTC.

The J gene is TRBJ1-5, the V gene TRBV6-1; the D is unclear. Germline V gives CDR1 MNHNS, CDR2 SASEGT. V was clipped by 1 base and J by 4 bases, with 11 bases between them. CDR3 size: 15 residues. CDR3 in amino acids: CASSEERLTNQPQHF. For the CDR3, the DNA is TGTGCCAGCAGTGAAGAGCGACTTACTAATCAGCCCCAGCATTTT.

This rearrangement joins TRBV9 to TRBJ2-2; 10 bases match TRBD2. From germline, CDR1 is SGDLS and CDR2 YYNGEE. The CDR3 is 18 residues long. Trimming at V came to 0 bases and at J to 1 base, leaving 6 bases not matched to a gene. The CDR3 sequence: CASSVVAGGSGNTGELFF. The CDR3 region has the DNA TGTGCCAGCAGCGTAGTAGCGGGAGGCTCTGGGAACACCGGGGAGCTGTTTTTT.

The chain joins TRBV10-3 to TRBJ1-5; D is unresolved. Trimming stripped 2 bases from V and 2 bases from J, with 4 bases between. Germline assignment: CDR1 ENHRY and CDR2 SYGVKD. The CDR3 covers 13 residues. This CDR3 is CAISETGNQPQHF. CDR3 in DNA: TGTGCCATCAGTGAGACAGGCAATCAGCCCCAGCATTTT.

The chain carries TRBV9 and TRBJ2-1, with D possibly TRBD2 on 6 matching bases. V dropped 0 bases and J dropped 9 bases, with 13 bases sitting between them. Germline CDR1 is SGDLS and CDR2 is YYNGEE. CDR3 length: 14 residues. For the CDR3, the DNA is TGTGCCAGCAGCGTAGTTGGGGGGTCAAGTGAGCAGTTCTTC. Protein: CASSVVGGSSEQFF.

The DNA for the CDR3 is TGTGCCAGCAGTGACGGCCCAAACTATGGCTACACCTTC. This gives the protein CASSDGPNYGYTF. The J gene is TRBJ1-2, the V gene TRBV6-2 or TRBV6-3, with D unclear. CDR3 length: 13 amino acids. Germline-derived CDR1 and CDR2 are MNHEY and SVGEGT. Trimming removed 5 bases from V and 2 bases from J, with 9 bases in between.

For the CDR3, the DNA is TGCAGCGTTCGGAGGGGGCTGAATGAAAAACTGTTTTTT. It is translated as CSVRRGLNEKLFF. The chain combines TRBV29-1 with TRBJ1-4; 7 bases map to TRBD1. The germline V gene has CDR1 SQVTM and CDR2 ANQGSEA. This CDR3 spans 13 amino acids. V was pared by 5 bases and J by 5 bases, with 5 bases of the junction left unmatched.

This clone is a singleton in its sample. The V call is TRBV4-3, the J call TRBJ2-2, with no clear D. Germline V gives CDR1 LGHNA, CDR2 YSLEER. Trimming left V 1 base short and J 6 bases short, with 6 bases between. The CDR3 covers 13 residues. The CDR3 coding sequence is TGCGCCAGCAGCCAAGGAATCCCCGGGGAGCTGTTTTTT. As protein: CASSQGIPGELFF.